The 12 T cell receptor beta chains below all came from one sample that was sequenced in a study of blood T cell repertoires in COVID-19. Sequencing was performed with immunoSEQ multiplex PCR; in TCRdb, only in-frame clones are kept and a portion is missing. In the table there are over 200,000 clones, about four fifths of which are singletons. Sequencing used peripheral blood. These receptors were collected from an elderly woman with COVID-19, enrolled during active disease.

This chain links TRBV21-1 with TRBJ2-1; TRBD2, the D gene given by the table, was not confirmed from the DNA. TRBV21-1 is assigned pseudogene status. CDR3 length: 18 residues. CDR3 bases: TGTGCCAGCAGCCAGGGGACTAGCGGGCGGAGAGGGGATAATGAGCAGTTCTTC. Protein product: CASSQGTSGRRGDNEQFF.

V and J are TRBV6-6 and TRBJ1-1, with D unresolved. Per germline, CDR1 MNHNY and CDR2 SVGAGI (reference sequence). This CDR3 is 12 amino acids long. The V end was cut by 5 bases, the J end by 3 bases, with 7 bases between. CDR3 DNA: TGTGCCAGCAGTACGGAGGACACTGAAGCTTTCTTT. Protein: CASSTEDTEAFF.

J is TRBJ2-7 and V is TRBV28, with TRBD1 matching 8 bases. Unmatched junction bases numbered 15, after V lost 4 bases and J lost 4 bases. Germline lookup yields CDR1 MDHEN and CDR2 SYDVKM. The length of the CDR3 is 17 residues. CDR3 in amino acids: CASSSTGEKNQGYEQYF. In DNA form, the CDR3 reads TGTGCCAGCAGTTCGACAGGGGAAAAGAACCAAGGGTACGAGCAGTACTTC.

The rearrangement uses TRBV6-6 and TRBJ1-1; TRBD1 agrees at 10 bases. V shed 6 bases and J 4 bases; nucleotides not matched to a gene: 5. Germline CDR1 and CDR2: MNHNY and SVGAGI (reference sequence). The length of the CDR3 is 14 residues. CDR3: CASRPDRGLTEAFF. The CDR3 DNA sequence: TGTGCCAGCAGACCCGACAGGGGGCTCACTGAAGCTTTCTTT.

J is TRBJ2-5 and V is TRBV6-6; D ambiguous. Germline V gives CDR1 MNHNY, CDR2 SVGAGI (reference sequence). Trimming pared 0 bases from V and 5 bases from J, leaving 10 bases between. The CDR3 length is 14 residues. This CDR3 is CASSYSALEETQYF. The CDR3 nucleotides read TGTGCCAGCAGTTACTCGGCTCTAGAGGAGACCCAGTACTTC.

The chain employs TRBV19 and TRBJ1-5; TRBD1 matches 7 bases. CDR1 is LNHDA and CDR2 is SQIVND in the germline V gene (reference sequence). The CDR3 is 15 residues long. V was clipped by 0 bases and J by 7 bases; unmatched bases: 6. The chain's CDR3 is CASSIESTGVQPQHF. The CDR3 DNA is TGTGCCAGTAGTATAGAGTCAACAGGGGTACAGCCCCAGCATTTT. The whole variable domain, remainder taken from reference TRBV19 and TRBJ1-5, is DGGITQSPKYLFRKEGQNVTLSCEQNLNHDAMYWYRQDPGQGLRLIYYSQIVNDFQKGDIAEGYSVSREKKESFPLTVTSAQKNPTAFYLCASSIESTGVQPQHFGDGTRLSIL.

The count of this clone is one. The CDR3 region is CAGAGQNYEQYF. For the CDR3, the DNA is TGTGCCGGCGCCGGACAGAACTACGAGCAGTACTTC. The chain has TRBV2 and TRBJ2-7, with a possible D match to TRBD1 (6 bases). The germline V gene encodes CDR1 SNHLY and CDR2 FYNNEI. The CDR3 extends over 12 amino acids. V was shortened by 11 bases and J by 3 bases, with 14 bases between the two germline ends.

The CDR3 sequence: CASHSQGFNGGELFF. The CDR3 nucleotides read TGTGCCAGCCACTCACAGGGGTTCAACGGCGGGGAGCTGTTTTTT. V gene TRBV7-8 combines with J gene TRBJ2-2, with 7 bases fitting TRBD1. The V gene end was trimmed by 8 bases and the J gene end by 7 bases; junction bases not matched to a gene: 13. CDR1 and CDR2 (germline): SGHVS, FQNEAQ. This CDR3 is 15 amino acids long. The entire variable domain, with the rest obtained from reference TRBV7-8 and TRBJ2-2, is as follows: GAGVSQSPRYKVAKRGQDVALRCDPISGHVSLFWYQQALGQGPEFLTYFQNEAQLDKSGLPSDRFFAERPEGSVSTLKIQRTQQEDSAVYLCASHSQGFNGGELFFGEGSRLTVL.

The chain joins TRBV2 to TRBJ2-1, with 7 bases matching TRBD2. Germline V gene sequence: CDR1 SNHLY, CDR2 FYNNEI. The V gene end was trimmed by 9 bases and the J gene end by 12 bases; junction bases not matched to a gene: 17. This CDR3 is built from 14 residues. CDR3: CARGTGTKGGGQFF. The CDR3 region has the DNA TGTGCCAGGGGCACCGGGACTAAGGGCGGCGGGCAGTTCTTC. Full variable domain (missing parts from reference TRBV2 and TRBJ2-1): EPEVTQTPSHQVTQMGQEVILRCVPISNHLYFYWYRQILGQKVEFLVSFYNNEISEKSEIFDDQFSVERPDGSNFTLKIRSTKLEDSAMYFCARGTGTKGGGQFFGPGTRLTVL.

The gene calls are TRBV5-8 and TRBJ1-1; 7 bases align to TRBD1. V was clipped by 0 bases and J by 13 bases; unmatched bases: 12. The CDR3 has 14 amino acids. Germline V gene lookup returns CDR1 SGHTS and CDR2 YDEGEE. CDR3 loop: CASSLEGTAQELFF. CDR3 nucleotides: TGTGCCAGCAGCTTGGAAGGGACAGCCCAGGAGCTTTTCTTT.

This chain uses TRBV5-1 with TRBJ1-2, with 7 nucleotides matching TRBD1. Trimming removed 4 bases from V and 3 bases from J; junction bases left unmatched: 12. The CDR3 loop spans 16 amino acids. Germline CDR1 and CDR2: SGHRS and YFSETQ. In DNA, the CDR3 is TGCGCCAGCAGCCCGGGTGGGACAGACCATTACTATGGCTACACCTTC. Protein: CASSPGGTDHYYGYTF.

The CDR3 coding sequence is TGTGCCACCAAAGGGGGATCCACTCATCAGCCCCAGCATTTT. It yields the protein CATKGGSTHQPQHF. The genes are TRBV6-5 and TRBJ1-5; D may be TRBD1 (6 bases). The V gene lost 10 bases and the J gene lost 5 bases, with 18 bases spanning the gap. CDR3 length equals 14 residues. Germline values: CDR1 MNHEY, CDR2 SVGAGI.